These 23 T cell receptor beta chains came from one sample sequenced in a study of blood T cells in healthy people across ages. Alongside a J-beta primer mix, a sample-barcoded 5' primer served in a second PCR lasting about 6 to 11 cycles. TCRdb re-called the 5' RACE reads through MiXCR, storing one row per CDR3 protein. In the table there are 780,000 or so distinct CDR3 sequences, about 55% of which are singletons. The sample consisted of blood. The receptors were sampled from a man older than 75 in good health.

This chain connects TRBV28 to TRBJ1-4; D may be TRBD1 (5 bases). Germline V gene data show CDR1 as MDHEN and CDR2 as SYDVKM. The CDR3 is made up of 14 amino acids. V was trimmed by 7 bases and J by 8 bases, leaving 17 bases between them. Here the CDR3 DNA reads TGTGCCAGCACCCTGGGGGAGGGCTGGGAAAAACTGTTTTTT. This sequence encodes CASTLGEGWEKLFF.

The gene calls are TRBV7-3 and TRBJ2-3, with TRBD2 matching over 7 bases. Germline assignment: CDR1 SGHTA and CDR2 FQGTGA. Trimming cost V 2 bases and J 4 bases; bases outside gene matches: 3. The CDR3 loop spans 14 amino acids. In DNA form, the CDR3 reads TGTGCCAGCAGCTTAGGCGGGAGTTCAGATACGCAGTATTTT. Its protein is CASSLGGSSDTQYF.

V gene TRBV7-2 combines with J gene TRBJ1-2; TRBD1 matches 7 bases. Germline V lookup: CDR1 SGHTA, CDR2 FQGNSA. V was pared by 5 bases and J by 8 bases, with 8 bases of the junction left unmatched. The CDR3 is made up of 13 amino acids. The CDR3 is CASSMGWGQGYTF. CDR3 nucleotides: TGTGCCAGCAGCATGGGGTGGGGACAGGGCTACACCTTC.

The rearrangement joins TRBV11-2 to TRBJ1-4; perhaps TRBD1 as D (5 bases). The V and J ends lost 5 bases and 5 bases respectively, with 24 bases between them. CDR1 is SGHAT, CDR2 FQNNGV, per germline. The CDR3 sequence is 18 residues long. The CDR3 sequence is CASSPSRTNPVPNEKLFF. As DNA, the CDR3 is TGTGCCAGCAGCCCTAGTCGGACAAACCCTGTGCCCAATGAAAAACTGTTTTTT.

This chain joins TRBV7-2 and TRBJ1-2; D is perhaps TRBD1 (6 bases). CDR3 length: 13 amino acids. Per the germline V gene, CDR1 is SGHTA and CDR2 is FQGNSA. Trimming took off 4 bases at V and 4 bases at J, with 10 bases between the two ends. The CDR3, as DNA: TGTGCCAGCAGCTCGGGGGCAGGCTATGGCTACACCTTC. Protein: CASSSGAGYGYTF.

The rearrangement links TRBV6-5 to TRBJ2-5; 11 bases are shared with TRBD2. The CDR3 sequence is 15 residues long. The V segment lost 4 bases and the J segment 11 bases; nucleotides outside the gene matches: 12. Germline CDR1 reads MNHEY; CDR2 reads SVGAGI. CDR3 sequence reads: CASSSRASGGNEQYF. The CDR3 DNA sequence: TGTGCCAGCAGTTCCCGAGCTAGCGGGGGGAATGAGCAGTACTTC.

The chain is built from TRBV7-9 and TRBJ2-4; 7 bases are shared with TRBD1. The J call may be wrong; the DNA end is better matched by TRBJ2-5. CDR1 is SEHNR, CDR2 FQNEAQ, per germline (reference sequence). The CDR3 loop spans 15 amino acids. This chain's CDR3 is CASSVGQAGQETQYF. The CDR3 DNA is TGTGCCAGCAGCGTCGGACAGGCTGGGCAAGAGACCCAGTACTTC.

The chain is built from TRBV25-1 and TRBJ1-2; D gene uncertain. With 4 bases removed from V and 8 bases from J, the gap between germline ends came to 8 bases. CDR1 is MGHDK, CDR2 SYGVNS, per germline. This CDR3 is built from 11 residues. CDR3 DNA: TGTGCCAGCAGTGGATTACGGGGCTACACCTTC. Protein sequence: CASSGLRGYTF.

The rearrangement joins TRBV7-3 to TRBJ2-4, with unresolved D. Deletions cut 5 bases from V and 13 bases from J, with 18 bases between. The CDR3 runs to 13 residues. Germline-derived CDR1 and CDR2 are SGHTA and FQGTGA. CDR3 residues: CASSRQGNTPQYF. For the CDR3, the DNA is TGTGCCAGCAGCCGTCAAGGCAACACTCCGCAGTACTTC.

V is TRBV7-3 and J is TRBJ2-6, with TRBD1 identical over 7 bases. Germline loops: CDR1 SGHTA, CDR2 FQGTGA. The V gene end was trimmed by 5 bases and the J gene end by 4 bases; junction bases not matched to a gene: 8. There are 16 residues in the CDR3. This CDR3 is CASSPDRLSGANVLTF. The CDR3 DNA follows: TGTGCCAGCAGCCCGGACAGGCTATCCGGGGCCAACGTCCTGACTTTC.

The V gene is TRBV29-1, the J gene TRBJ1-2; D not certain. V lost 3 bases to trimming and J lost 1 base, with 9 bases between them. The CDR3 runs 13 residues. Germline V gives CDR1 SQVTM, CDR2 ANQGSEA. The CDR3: CSVEGLDNYGYTF. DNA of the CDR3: TGCAGCGTTGAGGGGTTAGATAACTATGGCTACACCTTC.

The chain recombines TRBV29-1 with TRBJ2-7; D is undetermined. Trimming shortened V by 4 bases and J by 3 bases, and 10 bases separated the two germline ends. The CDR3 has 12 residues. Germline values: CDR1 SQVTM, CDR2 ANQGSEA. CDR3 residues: CSVAGPFYEQYF. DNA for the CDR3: TGCAGCGTTGCTGGTCCCTTCTACGAGCAGTACTTC.

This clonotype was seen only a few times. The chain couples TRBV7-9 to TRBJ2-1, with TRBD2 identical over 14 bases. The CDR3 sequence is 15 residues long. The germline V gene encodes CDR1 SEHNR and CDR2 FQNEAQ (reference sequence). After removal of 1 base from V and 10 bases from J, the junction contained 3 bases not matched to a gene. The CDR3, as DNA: TGTGCCAGCAGCTTAGAGGGACTAGCGGGAGAAGAGCAGTTCTTC. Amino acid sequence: CASSLEGLAGEEQFF. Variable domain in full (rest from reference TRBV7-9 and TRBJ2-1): DTGVSQNPRHKITKRGQNVTFRCDPISEHNRLYWYRQTLGQGPEFLTYFQNEAQLEKSRLLSDRFSAERPKGSFSTLEIQRTEQGDSAMYLCASSLEGLAGEEQFFGPGTRLTVL.

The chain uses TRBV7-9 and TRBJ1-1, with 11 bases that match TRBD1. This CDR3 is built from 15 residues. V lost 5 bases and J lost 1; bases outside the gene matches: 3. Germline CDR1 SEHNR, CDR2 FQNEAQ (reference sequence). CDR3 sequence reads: CASSGQGASNTEAFF. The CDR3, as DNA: TGTGCCAGCAGCGGACAGGGGGCCTCGAACACTGAAGCTTTCTTT.

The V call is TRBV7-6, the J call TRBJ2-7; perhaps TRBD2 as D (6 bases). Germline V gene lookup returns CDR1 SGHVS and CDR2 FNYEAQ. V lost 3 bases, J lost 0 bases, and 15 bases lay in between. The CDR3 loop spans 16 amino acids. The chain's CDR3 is CASSFAASASSYEQYF. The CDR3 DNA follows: TGTGCCAGCAGCTTTGCGGCTAGCGCCAGCTCCTACGAGCAGTACTTC.

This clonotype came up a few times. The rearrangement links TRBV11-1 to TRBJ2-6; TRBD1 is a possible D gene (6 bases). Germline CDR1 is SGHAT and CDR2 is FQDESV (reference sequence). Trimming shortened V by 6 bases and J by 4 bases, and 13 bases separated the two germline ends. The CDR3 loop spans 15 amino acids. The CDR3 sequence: CASRKQGAGANVLTF. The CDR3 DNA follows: TGTGCCAGCAGGAAACAGGGTGCCGGGGCCAACGTCCTGACTTTC.

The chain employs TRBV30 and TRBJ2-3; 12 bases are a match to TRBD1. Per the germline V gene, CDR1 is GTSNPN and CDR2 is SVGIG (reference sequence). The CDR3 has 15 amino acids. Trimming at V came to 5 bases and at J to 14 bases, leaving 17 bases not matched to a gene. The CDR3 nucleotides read TGTGCCTGGCTTGGGGGACAGGGGGCGTCCAGATACGCGTATTTT. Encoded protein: CAWLGGQGASRYAYF. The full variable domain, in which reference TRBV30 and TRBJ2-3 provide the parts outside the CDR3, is SQTIHQWPATLVQPVGSPLSLECTVEGTSNPNLYWYRQAAGRGLQLLFYSVGIGQISSEVPQNLSASRPQDRQFILSSKKLLLSDSGFYLCAWLGGQGASRYAYFGPGTRLTVL.

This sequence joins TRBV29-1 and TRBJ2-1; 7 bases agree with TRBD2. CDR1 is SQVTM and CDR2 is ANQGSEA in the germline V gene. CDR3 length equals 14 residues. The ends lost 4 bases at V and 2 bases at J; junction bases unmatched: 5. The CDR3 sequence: CSVVFLAAYNEQFF. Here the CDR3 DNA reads TGCAGCGTTGTGTTTCTAGCGGCCTACAATGAGCAGTTCTTC.

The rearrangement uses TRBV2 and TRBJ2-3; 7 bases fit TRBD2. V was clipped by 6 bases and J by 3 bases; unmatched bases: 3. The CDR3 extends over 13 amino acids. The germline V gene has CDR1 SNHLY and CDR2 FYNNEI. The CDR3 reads CASRREQTDTQYF. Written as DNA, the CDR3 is TGTGCCAGCAGGCGGGAGCAAACAGATACGCAGTATTTT.

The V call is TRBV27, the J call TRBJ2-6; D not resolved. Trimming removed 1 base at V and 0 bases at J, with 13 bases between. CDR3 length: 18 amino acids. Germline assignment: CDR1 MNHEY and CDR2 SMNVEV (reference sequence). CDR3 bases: TGTGCCAGCAGTTTATTGCCGGGTATAGTCTCTGGGGCCAACGTCCTGACTTTC. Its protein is CASSLLPGIVSGANVLTF.

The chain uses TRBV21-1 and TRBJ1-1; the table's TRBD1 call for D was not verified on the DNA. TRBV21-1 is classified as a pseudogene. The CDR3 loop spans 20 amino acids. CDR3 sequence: CASSKLKVLATGTMNTEAFF. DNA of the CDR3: TGTGCCAGCAGCAAATTAAAAGTTTTGGCGACAGGAACTATGAACACTGAAGCTTTCTTT.

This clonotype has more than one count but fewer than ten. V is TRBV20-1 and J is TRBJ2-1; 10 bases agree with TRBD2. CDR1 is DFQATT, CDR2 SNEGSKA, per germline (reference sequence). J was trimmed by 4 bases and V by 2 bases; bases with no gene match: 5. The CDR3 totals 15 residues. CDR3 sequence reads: CSARPSGSSYNEQFF. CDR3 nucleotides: TGCAGTGCTAGACCTAGCGGGAGCTCTTACAATGAGCAGTTCTTC.

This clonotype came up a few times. The CDR3 DNA follows: TGCAGTGCTAGAATATGGACAGGGAGGGATCGTCAGCCCCAGCATTTT. Translating it yields CSARIWTGRDRQPQHF. The chain uses TRBV20-1 and TRBJ1-5, with 8 bases identical to TRBD1. The CDR3 is 16 residues long. V shed 2 bases, J shed 6 bases, and the junction held 12 bases outside the gene matches. Germline V lookup: CDR1 DFQATT, CDR2 SNEGSKA (reference sequence).